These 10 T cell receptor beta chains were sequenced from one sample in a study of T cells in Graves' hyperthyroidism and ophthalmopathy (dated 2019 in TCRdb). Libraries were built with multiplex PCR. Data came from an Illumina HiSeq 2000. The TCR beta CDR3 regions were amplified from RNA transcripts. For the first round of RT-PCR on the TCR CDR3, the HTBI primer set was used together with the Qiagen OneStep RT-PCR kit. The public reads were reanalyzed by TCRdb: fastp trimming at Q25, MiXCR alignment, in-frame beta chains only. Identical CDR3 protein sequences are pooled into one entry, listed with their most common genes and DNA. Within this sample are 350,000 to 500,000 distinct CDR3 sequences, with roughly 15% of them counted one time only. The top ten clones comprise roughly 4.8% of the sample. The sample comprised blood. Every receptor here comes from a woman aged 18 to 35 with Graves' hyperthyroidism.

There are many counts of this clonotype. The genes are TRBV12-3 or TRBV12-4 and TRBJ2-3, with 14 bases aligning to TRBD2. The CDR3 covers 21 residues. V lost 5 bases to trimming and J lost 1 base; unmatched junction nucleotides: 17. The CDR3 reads CASSPPPGLAGANSRTDTQYF. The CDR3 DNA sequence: TGTGCCAGCAGTCCGCCCCCGGGACTAGCGGGAGCAAACTCCCGCACAGATACGCAGTATTTT.

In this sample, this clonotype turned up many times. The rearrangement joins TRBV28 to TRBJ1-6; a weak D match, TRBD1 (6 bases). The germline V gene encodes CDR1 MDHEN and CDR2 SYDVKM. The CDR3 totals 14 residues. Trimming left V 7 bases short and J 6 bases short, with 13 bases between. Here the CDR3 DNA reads TGTGCCAGCACCGTACAGGGTAGTAATTCACCCCTCCACTTT. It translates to CASTVQGSNSPLHF.

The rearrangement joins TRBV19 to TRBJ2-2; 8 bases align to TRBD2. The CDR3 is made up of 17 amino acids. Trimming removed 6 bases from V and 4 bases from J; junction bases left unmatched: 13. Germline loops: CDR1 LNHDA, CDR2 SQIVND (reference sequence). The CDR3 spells CASSPGGLVGSTGELFF. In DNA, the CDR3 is TGTGCCAGTAGCCCGGGGGGACTAGTAGGCTCCACCGGGGAGCTGTTTTTT.

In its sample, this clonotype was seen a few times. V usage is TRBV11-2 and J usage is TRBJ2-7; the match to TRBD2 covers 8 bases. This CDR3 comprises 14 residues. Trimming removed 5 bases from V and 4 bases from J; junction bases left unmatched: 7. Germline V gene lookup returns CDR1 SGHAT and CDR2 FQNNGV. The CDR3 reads CASSAREGGYEQYF. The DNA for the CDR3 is TGTGCCAGCAGCGCCCGGGAGGGGGGTTACGAGCAGTACTTC.

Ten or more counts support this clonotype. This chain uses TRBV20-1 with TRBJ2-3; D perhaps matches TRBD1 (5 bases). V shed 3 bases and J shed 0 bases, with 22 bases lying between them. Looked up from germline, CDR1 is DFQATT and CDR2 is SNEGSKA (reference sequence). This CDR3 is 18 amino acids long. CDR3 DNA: TGCAGTGCTAGTGGTTCAGGGCCTCTATTCTCTAGCACAGATACGCAGTATTTT. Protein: CSASGSGPLFSSTDTQYF.

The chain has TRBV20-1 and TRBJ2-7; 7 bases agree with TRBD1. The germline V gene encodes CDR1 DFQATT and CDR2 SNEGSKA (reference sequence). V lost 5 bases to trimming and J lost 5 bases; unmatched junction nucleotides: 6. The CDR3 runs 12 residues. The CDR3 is CSAGRGPNEQYF. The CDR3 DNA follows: TGCAGTGCTGGAAGGGGGCCCAACGAGCAGTACTTC.

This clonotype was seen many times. CDR3 in DNA: TGTGCCAGCAAGGGACTAGGCCTCACAGATACGCAGTATTTT. This translates into CASKGLGLTDTQYF. The J gene is TRBJ2-3, the V gene TRBV7-2; TRBD2 matches at 8 bases. The V and J ends lost 7 bases and 2 bases, in that order; junction bases with no gene match: 5. CDR3 size: 14 residues. Germline-derived CDR1 and CDR2 are SGHTA and FQGNSA.

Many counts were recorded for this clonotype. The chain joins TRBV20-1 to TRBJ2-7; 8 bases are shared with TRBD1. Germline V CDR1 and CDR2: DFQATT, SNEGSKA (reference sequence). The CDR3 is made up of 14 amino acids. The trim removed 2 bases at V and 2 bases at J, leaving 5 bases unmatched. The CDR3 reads CSARSPGGPYEQYF. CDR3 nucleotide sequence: TGCAGTGCTAGATCCCCAGGGGGCCCCTACGAGCAGTACTTC.

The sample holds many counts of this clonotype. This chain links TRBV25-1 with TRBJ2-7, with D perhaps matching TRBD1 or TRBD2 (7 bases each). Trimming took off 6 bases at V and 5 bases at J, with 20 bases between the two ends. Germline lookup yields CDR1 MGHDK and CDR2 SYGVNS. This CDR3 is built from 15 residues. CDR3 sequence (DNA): TGTGCCAGCAGCGACCATCAGGGGGGGAAGGACGAGCAGTACTTC. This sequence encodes CASSDHQGGKDEQYF.

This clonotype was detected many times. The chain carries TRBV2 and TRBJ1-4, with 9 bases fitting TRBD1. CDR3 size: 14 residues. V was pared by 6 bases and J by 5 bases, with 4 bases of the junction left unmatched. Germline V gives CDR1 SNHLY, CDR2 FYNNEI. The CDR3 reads CASRPGQGNEKLFF. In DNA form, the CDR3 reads TGTGCCAGCAGACCGGGACAGGGAAATGAAAAACTGTTTTTT.